This T cell receptor (beta chain) was identified during a study of PD-1 blockade in classical Hodgkin lymphoma. General study results and limits: Reported findings placed baseline TCR diversity lower in newly diagnosed patients (compared with healthy donors).

TCRdb's copy holds only in-frame clones and misses some; the assay was immunoSEQ multiplex PCR. The sample shows 50,000 to 65,000 clones, around nine tenths of them seen only once. This sample's time point: cycle 4 day 1 (C4D1), after 5 to 7 weeks of nivolumab. Every patient experienced relapse after autologous stem cell transplantation, and brentuximab vedotin exposure varied. A note on this clone: Its antigen is as yet unknown.

V dropped 6 bases and J dropped 0 bases, with 10 bases sitting between them. Germline CDR1 is KGHSH and CDR2 is LQKENI. There are 14 residues in the CDR3. The J gene is TRBJ2-3, the V gene TRBV18; D is possibly TRBD1 or TRBD2 (5 bases each). Sample: peripheral blood mononuclear cells (PBMCs), taken before the fourth cycle of nivolumab. This TCR was sampled from a human donor with classical Hodgkin lymphoma. The CDR3 DNA reads as TGTGCCAGCTCCCGACGGGACAGCACAGATACGCAGTATTTT. This encodes CASSRRDSTDTQYF.